Each of the 19 T cell receptor beta chains below was sequenced from the same sample in a study of esophageal squamous cell carcinoma under preoperative chemotherapy. One entry per CDR3 protein, called by TCRdb with MiXCR from the PCR reads. The sample has 6,600 or so distinct CDR3 sequences, about 30% seen once. Time point in this sample: before preoperative PTX-NDP chemotherapy. Sampling was carried out from a patient given preoperative chemotherapy. These receptor sequences come from a human donor with esophageal squamous cell carcinoma. The donor label of this sample is uncertain.

With respect to this clonotype: Sequence at one end of the junction differs from germline and may be a read error. The rearrangement joins TRBV7-2 to TRBJ2-4; 11 nucleotides line up with TRBD2. Germline assignment: CDR1 SGHTA and CDR2 FQGNSA. The CDR3 sequence is 16 residues long. This chain's CDR3 is CASGQSTSGTGGAQCF. The CDR3 nucleotides read TGTGCCAGCGGCCAATCGACTAGCGGGACAGGCGGCGCGCAGTGCTTC.

This chain joins TRBV5-4 and TRBJ2-1; D not resolved. Deletions cut 4 bases from V and 10 bases from J, with 15 bases between. The CDR3 loop spans 13 amino acids. The germline V gene encodes CDR1 SGHNT and CDR2 YYREEE (reference sequence). The CDR3 nucleotides are TGTGCCAGCAGCAGTGACGATTCCTACGAGCAGTTCTTC. Translating gives CASSSDDSYEQFF.

The V call is TRBV6-1, the J call TRBJ2-1, with D unresolved. Germline CDR1 reads MNHNS; CDR2 reads SASEGT. This CDR3 comprises 15 residues. The V gene lost 0 bases and the J gene lost 10 bases, with 16 bases spanning the gap. The CDR3 loop is CASSEALSFEYEQFF. Here the CDR3 DNA reads TGTGCCAGCAGTGAAGCGCTTAGCTTTGAGTACGAGCAGTTCTTC.

Remarks on this clonotype: Possible read error: a much larger clone is one base away. The chain employs TRBV7-8 and TRBJ2-4; 8 nucleotides line up with TRBD1. The CDR3 totals 14 residues. Germline-derived CDR1 and CDR2 are SGHVS and FQNEAQ. The CDR3 nucleotides are TGTGCCAGGAGCTTTTGGCAGGGGGCCGCCGAGCGGTACTTC. It is translated as CARSFWQGAAERYF.

The rearrangement uses TRBV7-6 and TRBJ2-3; 12 bases map to TRBD2. CDR3 size: 18 residues. Trimming removed 4 bases from V and 11 bases from J; junction bases left unmatched: 19. Germline V lookup: CDR1 SGHVS, CDR2 FNYEAQ. CDR3 coding DNA: TGTGCCAGCAGCTCCGGGACTAGCGGGTTCAGCTCCTACAATGAGCAGTATTTT. Translating gives CASSSGTSGFSSYNEQYF.

In its sample, this clonotype was seen many times. Given a much more abundant clone one base away, this may be a read error. This chain links TRBV7-8 with TRBJ2-1, with 8 positions matching TRBD1. Germline V gene data show CDR1 as SGHVS and CDR2 as FQNEAQ. J gave up 13 bases and V 6 bases, and 11 bases lay outside the gene matches. This CDR3 is built from 13 residues. The CDR3 bases are TGTGCCAGCAGTGACAGGGGACAAGAGACCCAGTTCTTC. This encodes CASSDRGQETQFF.

The J gene is TRBJ2-5, the V gene TRBV3-1, with D hard to call. The CDR3 consists of 15 residues. Germline CDR1 and CDR2: LGHDT and YNNKEL (reference sequence). Trimming pared 7 bases from V and 3 bases from J, leaving 18 bases between. Written as DNA, the CDR3 is TGTGCCAGCACCGATCCTATCCGAGGCGAAGAGACCCAGTACTTC. Translation gives CASTDPIRGEETQYF.

This clonotype rates as medium-sized. The V gene is TRBV6-1, the J gene TRBJ2-5; D perhaps matches TRBD1 (7 bases). The CDR3 runs 14 residues. The V gene's germline CDR1 is MNHNS and CDR2 SASEGT. Trimming removed 6 bases from V and 5 bases from J, with 16 bases in between. The CDR3 region has the DNA TGTGCCAGCAGACCGGGGCCAGGGGGGGAGACCCAGTACTTC. Translation gives CASRPGPGGETQYF.

The J gene is TRBJ2-3, the V gene TRBV7-8; TRBD2 matches at 7 bases. The trim removed 6 bases at V and 11 bases at J, leaving 14 bases unmatched. The CDR3 loop spans 14 amino acids. Germline values: CDR1 SGHVS, CDR2 FQNEAQ. The CDR3 DNA sequence: TGTGCCAGCAGTCGGACTAGATACTACAATGAGCAGTATTTT. Protein: CASSRTRYYNEQYF.

This clonotype ranks as large (0.1 to 1%). The chain is built from TRBV7-2 and TRBJ2-1, with 8 bases that match TRBD2. CDR3 length: 15 amino acids. Looked up from germline, CDR1 is SGHTA and CDR2 is FQGNSA. V was clipped by 0 bases and J by 7 bases; unmatched bases: 5. The CDR3: CASSLANGRGNEQFF. The CDR3 bases are TGTGCCAGCAGCTTAGCGAACGGGAGGGGGAATGAGCAGTTCTTC. Using reference TRBV7-2 and TRBJ2-1 for the parts outside the CDR3, the full variable domain is GAGVSQSPSNKVTEKGKDVELRCDPISGHTALYWYRQSLGQGLEFLIYFQGNSAPDKSGLPSDRFSAERTGGSVSTLTIQRTQQEDSAVYLCASSLANGRGNEQFFGPGTRLTVL.

This clonotype was counted many times. The J gene is TRBJ2-1, the V gene TRBV7-8; 9 positions match TRBD1. Near its end, the DNA agrees better with TRBJ2-5, so the J call may be wrong. Germline-derived CDR1 and CDR2 are SGHVS and FQNEAQ. This CDR3 comprises 15 residues. Written as DNA, the CDR3 is TGTGCCAGCAGCTTAGATCGGGGACAGGGCGAGACCCAGTACTTC. Protein product: CASSLDRGQGETQYF.

V is TRBV30 and J is TRBJ2-5, with TRBD2 matching over 9 bases. After removal of 3 bases from V and 5 bases from J, the junction contained 1 base not matched to a gene. CDR1 GTSNPN and CDR2 SVGIG come from the germline V gene (reference sequence). The CDR3 contains 12 residues. In nucleotides, the CDR3 is TGTGCCTGGAGCAGCGGGAGGGAGACCCAGTACTTC. Translated, it gives CAWSSGRETQYF. The whole variable domain, filled in from reference TRBV30 and TRBJ2-5, reads SQTIHQWPATLVQPVGSPLSLECTVEGTSNPNLYWYRQAAGRGLQLLFYSVGIGQISSEVPQNLSASRPQDRQFILSSKKLLLSDSGFYLCAWSSGRETQYFGPGTRLLVL.

The chain uses TRBV30 and TRBJ2-7, with 9 bases lining up with TRBD1. V gave up 5 bases and J gave up 6 bases; unmatched junction bases: 8. This CDR3 has 13 amino acids. Germline CDR1 GTSNPN, CDR2 SVGIG (reference sequence). The CDR3, as DNA: TGTGCCTGGGAGGGGACAGGGACGATCGAGCAGTACTTC. Translation: CAWEGTGTIEQYF.

Notes on this clonotype: Because the CDR3 is missing its conserved closing phenylalanine or tryptophan, this is likely a read error. The chain uses TRBV6-8 and TRBJ2-4, with D unclear. Matching the DNA end better, TRBJ2-7 makes the J call doubtful. The CDR3 extends over 15 amino acids. CDR1 and CDR2 from the germline V gene are MNHGY and SAAAGT. CDR3 sequence reads: CASGYGRNRNCEQYC. The CDR3 DNA reads TGTGCCAGCGGTTATGGCAGGAACCGGAACTGCGAGCAGTACTGC.

This clonotype was counted at least ten times. This may come from a read error, since a much larger clone is one base off. This chain uses TRBV7-2 with TRBJ2-1; possible D gene TRBD1, 6 bases. The tail of the sequence fits TRBJ2-7 better, so the J call may be wrong. CDR1 and CDR2 from the germline V gene are SGHTA and FQGNSA. The CDR3 is made up of 17 amino acids. The CDR3 reads CASSSQGHMRSYNEQYF. The CDR3 DNA is TGTGCCAGCAGCTCACAGGGTCATATGAGGTCCTACAATGAGCAGTACTTC.

On this clonotype itself: A read error may produce the germline difference seen at one junction end. The rearrangement links TRBV6-1 to TRBJ2-1; 8 positions agree with TRBD2. Germline V gene data show CDR1 as MNHNS and CDR2 as SASEGT. The CDR3 length is 13 residues. The chain's CDR3 is CASTPGGAYEQVF. As DNA, the CDR3 is TGTGCCAGCACTCCCGGGGGGGCCTACGAGCAGGTCTTC.

About this clonotype itself: An end of the junction does not agree with germline; a read error may underlie this. The chain links TRBV7-2 to TRBJ2-1; weak D call: TRBD2 (5 bases). Germline V gene sequence: CDR1 SGHTA, CDR2 FQGNSA. The CDR3 runs to 13 residues. This CDR3 reads CASSFNRGSPLHF. The CDR3 DNA reads TGTGCCAGCAGCTTTAACCGAGGGTCACCCCTCCACTTC.

Notes on this clonotype: The CDR3 end shows no conserved phenylalanine or tryptophan, and so a read error is likely. No DNA is shown, since the ends of the CDR3 on it are uncertain; the CDR3 is the one TCRdb lists. This sequence joins TRBV6-1 and TRBJ2-5; TRBD1 is taken as the D call from the table, unchecked against the DNA. From its first to its last residue, the CDR3 has 13 amino acids. CDR1 and CDR2 from the germline V gene are MNHNS and SASEGT. The CDR3 spells CASSPPGRNEECC.

Relative to its sample, this clonotype is medium-sized. The V gene is TRBV12-3 or TRBV12-4, the J gene TRBJ2-1; D remains unclear. The CDR3 is 17 residues long. Trimming pared 7 bases from V and 0 bases from J, leaving 19 bases between. The CDR3 DNA sequence: TGTGCCAGCACCCCCCTTTTGGCGGAGATCTCCTACAATGAGCAGTTCTTC. Its translation is CASTPLLAEISYNEQFF.